The following is a T cell receptor (beta chain) sequence with its context. Its antigen remains unknown. Per the study methods: Out-of-frame sequences were removed, leaving 2 million or so distinct TCRbeta sequences. Some clones are missing from TCRdb's copy, which holds only in-frame ones; the method was immunoSEQ multiplex PCR. V, J and clone size are taken as reported in that table, and D and trimming were inferred from the DNA itself. The sample lists 40,000 to 50,000 clones; 74% were seen once. The sample is drawn from a study of memory CD4+ T cells and cytomegalovirus serostatus. Overall study context: This sample comes from healthy Belgian adults, roughly nine CMV seropositive, 24 seronegative.

The sort gate was single viable CD3+CD4+CD8-CD45RO+ cells for memory CD4+ T cells. Whole-study results and caveats: 67 of 164 known CMV-associated TCRbeta sequences appeared in CD4+ memory.

The TCR comes from an adult in good health and CMV-seropositive. Sequenced material: memory CD4+ T cells from blood.

The CDR3 bases are TGTGCCAGCAGCTTAGCCCCCCAAGGAGATACGCAGTATTTT. It yields the protein CASSLAPQGDTQYF. The V and J genes are TRBV7-6 and TRBJ2-3; D gene ambiguous. The CDR3 runs 14 residues. From germline, CDR1 is SGHVS and CDR2 FNYEAQ. V lost 0 bases, J lost 5 bases, and 9 bases lay in between.